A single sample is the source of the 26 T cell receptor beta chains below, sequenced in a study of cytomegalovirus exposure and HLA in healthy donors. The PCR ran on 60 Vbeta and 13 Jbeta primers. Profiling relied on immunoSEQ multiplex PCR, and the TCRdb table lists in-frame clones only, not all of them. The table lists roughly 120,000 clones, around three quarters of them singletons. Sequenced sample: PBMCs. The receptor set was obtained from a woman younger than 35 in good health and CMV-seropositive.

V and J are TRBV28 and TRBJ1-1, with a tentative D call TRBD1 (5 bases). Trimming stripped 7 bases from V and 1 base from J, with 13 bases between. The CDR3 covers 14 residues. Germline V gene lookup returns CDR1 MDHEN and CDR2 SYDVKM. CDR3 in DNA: TGTGCCAGCATCTCGTTGGGGCCGAACACTGAAGCTTTCTTT. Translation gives CASISLGPNTEAFF. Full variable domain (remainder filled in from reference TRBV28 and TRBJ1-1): DVKVTQSSRYLVKRTGEKVFLECVQDMDHENMFWYRQDPGLGLRLIYFSYDVKMKEKGDIPEGYSVSREKKERFSLILESASTNQTSMYLCASISLGPNTEAFFGQGTRLTVV.

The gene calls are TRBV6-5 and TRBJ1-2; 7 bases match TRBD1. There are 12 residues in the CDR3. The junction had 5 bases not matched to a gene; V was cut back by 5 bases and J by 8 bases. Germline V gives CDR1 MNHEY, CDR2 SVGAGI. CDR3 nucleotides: TGTGCCAGCAGTCAGGGGGTACAAGGCTACACCTTC. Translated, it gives CASSQGVQGYTF.

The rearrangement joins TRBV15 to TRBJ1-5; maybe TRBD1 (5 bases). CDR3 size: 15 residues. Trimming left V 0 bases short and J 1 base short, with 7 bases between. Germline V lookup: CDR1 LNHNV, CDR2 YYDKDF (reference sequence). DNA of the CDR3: TGTGCCACCAGCAGAGATAGGGGAAGCAATCAGCCCCAGCATTTT. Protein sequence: CATSRDRGSNQPQHF.

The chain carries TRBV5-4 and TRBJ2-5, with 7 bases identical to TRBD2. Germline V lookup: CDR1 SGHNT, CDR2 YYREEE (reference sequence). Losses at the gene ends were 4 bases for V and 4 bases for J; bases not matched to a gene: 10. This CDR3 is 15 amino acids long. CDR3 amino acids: CASSTAGVGGETQYF. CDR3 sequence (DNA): TGTGCCAGCAGCACCGCGGGAGTCGGGGGAGAGACCCAGTACTTC.

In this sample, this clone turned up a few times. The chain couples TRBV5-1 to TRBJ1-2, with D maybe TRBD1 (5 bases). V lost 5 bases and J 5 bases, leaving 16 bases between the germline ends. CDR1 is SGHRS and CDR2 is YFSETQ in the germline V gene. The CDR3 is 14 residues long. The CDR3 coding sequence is TGCGCCAGCAGGCCCGCGTGGGGGGGATATGGCTACACCTTC. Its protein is CASRPAWGGYGYTF.

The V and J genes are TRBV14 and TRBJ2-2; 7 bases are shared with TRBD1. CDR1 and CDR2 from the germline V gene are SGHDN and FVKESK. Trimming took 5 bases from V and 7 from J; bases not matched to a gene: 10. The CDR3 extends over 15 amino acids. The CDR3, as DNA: TGTGCCAGCAGCACCCTGACAGGGATAAGCGGGGAGCTGTTTTTT. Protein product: CASSTLTGISGELFF. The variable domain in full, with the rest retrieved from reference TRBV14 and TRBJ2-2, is EAGVTQFPSHSVIEKGQTVTLRCDPISGHDNLYWYRRVMGKEIKFLLHFVKESKQDESGMPNNRFLAERTGGTYSTLKVQPAELEDSGVYFCASSTLTGISGELFFGEGSRLTVL.

DNA of the CDR3: TGTGCCAGCAGAGGGGGCCACCTCTACGAGCAGTACTTC. Residues: CASRGGHLYEQYF. This chain connects TRBV6-6 to TRBJ2-5, with 7 bases identical to TRBD1. The DNA end lines up better with TRBJ2-7; the J call may be wrong. The CDR3 covers 13 residues. In germline, CDR1 is MNHNY, CDR2 SVGAGI (reference sequence).

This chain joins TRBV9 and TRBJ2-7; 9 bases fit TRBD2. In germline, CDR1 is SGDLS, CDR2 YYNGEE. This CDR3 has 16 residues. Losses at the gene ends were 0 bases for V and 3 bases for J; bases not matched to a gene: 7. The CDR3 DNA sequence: TGTGCCAGCAGCGTAGAGGATGGACTAGCGATCTACGAGCAGTACTTC. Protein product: CASSVEDGLAIYEQYF.

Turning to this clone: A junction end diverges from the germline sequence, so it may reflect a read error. CDR3 protein: CASSQGDRGRKWVNAGELFF. The DNA of the CDR3 is TGCGCCAGCAGTCAGGGGGACAGGGGGCGAAAATGGGTGAACGCCGGGGAGCTGTTTTTT. The chain employs TRBV23-1 and TRBJ2-2; TRBD1 aligns across 12 bases. TRBV23-1 is marked as an open reading frame, function uncertain. The CDR3 runs to 20 residues.

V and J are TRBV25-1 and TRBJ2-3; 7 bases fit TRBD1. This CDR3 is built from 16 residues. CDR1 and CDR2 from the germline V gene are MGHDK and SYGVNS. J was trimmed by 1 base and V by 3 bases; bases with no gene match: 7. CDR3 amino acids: CASSERGRWGTDTQYF. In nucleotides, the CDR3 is TGTGCCAGCAGTGAGAGGGGGCGGTGGGGCACAGATACGCAGTATTTT.

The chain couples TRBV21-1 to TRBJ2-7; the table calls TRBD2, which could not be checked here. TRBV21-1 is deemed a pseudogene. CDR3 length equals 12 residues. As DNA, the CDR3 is TGTGCCAGTCCGCGGCCAGCGTGCGAGCAGTACTTC. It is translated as CASPRPACEQYF.

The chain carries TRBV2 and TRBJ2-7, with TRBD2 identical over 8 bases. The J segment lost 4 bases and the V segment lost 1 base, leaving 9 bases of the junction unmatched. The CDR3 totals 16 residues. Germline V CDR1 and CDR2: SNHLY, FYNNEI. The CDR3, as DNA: TGTGCCAGCAGTGAAGGAATCCCGGGAGGGCTGTACGAGCAGTACTTC. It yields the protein CASSEGIPGGLYEQYF. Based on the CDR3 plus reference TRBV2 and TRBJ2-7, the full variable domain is EPEVTQTPSHQVTQMGQEVILRCVPISNHLYFYWYRQILGQKVEFLVSFYNNEISEKSEIFDDQFSVERPDGSNFTLKIRSTKLEDSAMYFCASSEGIPGGLYEQYFGPGTRLTVT.

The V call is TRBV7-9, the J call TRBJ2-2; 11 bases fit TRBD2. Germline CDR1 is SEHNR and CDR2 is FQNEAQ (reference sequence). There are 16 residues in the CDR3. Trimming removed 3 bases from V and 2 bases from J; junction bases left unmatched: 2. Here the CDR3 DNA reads TGTGCCAGCAGCTTCACTAGCGGGGGAAACACCGGGGAGCTGTTTTTT. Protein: CASSFTSGGNTGELFF.

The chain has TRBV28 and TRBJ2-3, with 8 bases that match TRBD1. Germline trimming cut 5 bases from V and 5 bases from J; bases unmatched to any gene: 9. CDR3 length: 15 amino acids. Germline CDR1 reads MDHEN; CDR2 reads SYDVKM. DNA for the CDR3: TGTGCCAGCAGTACCCCCGGACAGGGTGTAGATACGCAGTATTTT. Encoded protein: CASSTPGQGVDTQYF.

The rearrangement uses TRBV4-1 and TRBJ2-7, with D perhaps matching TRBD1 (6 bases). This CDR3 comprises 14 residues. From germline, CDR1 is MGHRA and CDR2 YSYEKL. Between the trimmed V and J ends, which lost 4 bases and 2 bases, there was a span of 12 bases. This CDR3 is CASSLQGLPYEQYF. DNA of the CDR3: TGCGCCAGCAGCCTACAGGGTCTCCCCTACGAGCAGTACTTC.

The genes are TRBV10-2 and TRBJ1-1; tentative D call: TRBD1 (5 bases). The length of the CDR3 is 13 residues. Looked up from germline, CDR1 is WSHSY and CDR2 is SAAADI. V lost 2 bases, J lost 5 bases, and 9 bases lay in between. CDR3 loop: CASSEGAGTEAFF. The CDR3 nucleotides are TGCGCCAGCAGTGAGGGGGCAGGGACTGAAGCTTTCTTT.

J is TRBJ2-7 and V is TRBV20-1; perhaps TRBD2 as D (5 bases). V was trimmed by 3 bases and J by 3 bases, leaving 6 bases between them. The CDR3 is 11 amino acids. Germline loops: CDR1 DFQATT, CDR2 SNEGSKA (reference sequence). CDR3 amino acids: CSASGNYEQYF. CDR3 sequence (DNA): TGCAGTGCTAGCGGGAACTACGAGCAGTACTTC.

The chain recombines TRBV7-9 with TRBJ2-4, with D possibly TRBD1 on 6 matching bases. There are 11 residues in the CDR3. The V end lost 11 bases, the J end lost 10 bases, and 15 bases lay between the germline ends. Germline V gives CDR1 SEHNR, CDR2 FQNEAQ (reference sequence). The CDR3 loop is CAVDPQGIQYF. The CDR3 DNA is TGTGCCGTAGACCCACAGGGAATTCAGTACTTC.

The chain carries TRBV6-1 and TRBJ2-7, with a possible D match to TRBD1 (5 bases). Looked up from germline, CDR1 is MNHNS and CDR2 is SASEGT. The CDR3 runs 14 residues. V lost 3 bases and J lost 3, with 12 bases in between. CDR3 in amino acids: CASSDLAGFYEQYF. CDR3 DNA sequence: TGTGCCAGCAGTGATCTGGCAGGGTTCTACGAGCAGTACTTC.

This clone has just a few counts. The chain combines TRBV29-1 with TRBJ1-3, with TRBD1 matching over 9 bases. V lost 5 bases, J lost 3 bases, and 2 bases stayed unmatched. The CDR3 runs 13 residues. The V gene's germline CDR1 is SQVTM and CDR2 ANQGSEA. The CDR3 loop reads CSVRDRDGNTIYF. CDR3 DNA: TGCAGCGTTCGGGACAGGGATGGAAACACCATATATTTT.

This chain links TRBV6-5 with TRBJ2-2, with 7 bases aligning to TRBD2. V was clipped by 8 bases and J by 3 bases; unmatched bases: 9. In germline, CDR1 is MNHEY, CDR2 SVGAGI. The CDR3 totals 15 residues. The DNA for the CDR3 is TGTGCCAGCCGGGCGATGGGGGGGTACACCGGGGAGCTGTTTTTT. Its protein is CASRAMGGYTGELFF.

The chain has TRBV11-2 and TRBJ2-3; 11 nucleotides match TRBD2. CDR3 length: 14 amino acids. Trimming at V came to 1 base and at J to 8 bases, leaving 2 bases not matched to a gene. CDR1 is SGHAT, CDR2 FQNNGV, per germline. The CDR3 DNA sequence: TGTGCCAGCAGCTTAGCCCTAGCGGGGGGTACGCAGTATTTT. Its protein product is CASSLALAGGTQYF.

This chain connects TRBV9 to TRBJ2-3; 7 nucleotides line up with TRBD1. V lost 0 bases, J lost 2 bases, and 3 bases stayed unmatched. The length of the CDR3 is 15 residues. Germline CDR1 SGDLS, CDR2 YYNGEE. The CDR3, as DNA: TGTGCCAGCAGCGTAGAGGGGACAGACACAGATACGCAGTATTTT. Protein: CASSVEGTDTDTQYF.

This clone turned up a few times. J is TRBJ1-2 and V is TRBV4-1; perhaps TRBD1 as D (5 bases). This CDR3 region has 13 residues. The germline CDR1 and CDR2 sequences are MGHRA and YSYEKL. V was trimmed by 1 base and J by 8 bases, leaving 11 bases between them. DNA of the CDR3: TGCGCCAGCAGCCAAGTACCAGGGAAAGGCTACACCTTC. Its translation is CASSQVPGKGYTF.

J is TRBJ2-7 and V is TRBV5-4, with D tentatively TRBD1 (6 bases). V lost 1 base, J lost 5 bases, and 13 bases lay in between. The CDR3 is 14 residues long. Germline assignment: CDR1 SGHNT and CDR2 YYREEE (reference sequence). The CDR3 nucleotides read TGTGCCAGCAGCTTGAACAGGGAAGTGGACGAGCAGTACTTC. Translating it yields CASSLNREVDEQYF. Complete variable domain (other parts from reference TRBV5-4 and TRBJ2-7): ETGVTQSPTHLIKTRGQQVTLRCSSQSGHNTVSWYQQALGQGPQFIFQYYREEENGRGNFPPRFSGLQFPNYSSELNVNALELDDSALYLCASSLNREVDEQYFGPGTRLTVT.

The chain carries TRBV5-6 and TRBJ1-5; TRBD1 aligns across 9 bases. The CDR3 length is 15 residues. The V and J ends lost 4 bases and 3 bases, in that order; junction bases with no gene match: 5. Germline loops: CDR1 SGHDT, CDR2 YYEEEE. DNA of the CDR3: TGTGCCAGCAGCACCGGGACAGGGCACAATCAGCCCCAGCATTTT. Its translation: CASSTGTGHNQPQHF.